A single sample is the source of the 7 T cell receptor beta chains below, sequenced in a study of blood T cell repertoires in COVID-19. The assay was immunoSEQ multiplex PCR, and TCRdb's table has in-frame clones only and misses some. The table has almost 55,000 clones, 83% seen once. The material sequenced was peripheral blood. The receptors derive from a human donor in a cohort sampled during active COVID-19.

The V call is TRBV5-4, the J call TRBJ2-4, with D possibly being TRBD1 (7 bases). This CDR3 spans 16 amino acids. Germline values: CDR1 SGHNT, CDR2 YYREEE (reference sequence). Trimming took off 4 bases at V and 1 base at J, with 15 bases between the two ends. As DNA, the CDR3 is TGTGCCAGCAGCAACCGGTCAGGGGGGGCCAAAAACATTCAGTACTTC. It specifies CASSNRSGGAKNIQYF.

The gene calls are TRBV5-1 and TRBJ2-1; 13 bases are shared with TRBD2. Per the germline V gene, CDR1 is SGHRS and CDR2 is YFSETQ. Losses at the gene ends were 2 bases for V and 6 bases for J; bases not matched to a gene: 5. The CDR3 extends over 16 amino acids. CDR3 protein: CASSLRTSGGGNEQFF. CDR3 nucleotides: TGCGCCAGCAGCTTAAGGACTAGCGGGGGAGGCAATGAGCAGTTCTTC.

This clone was observed a few times. The chain employs TRBV5-1 and TRBJ2-7; D unclear. This CDR3 region has 15 residues. CDR1 and CDR2 (germline): SGHRS, YFSETQ. V lost 0 bases to trimming and J lost 1 base, with 11 bases between them. CDR3 DNA: TGCGCCAGCAGCTTGGTTGCTGGCAGTTCCTACGAGCAGTACTTC. Translated, it gives CASSLVAGSSYEQYF.

The chain uses TRBV5-4 and TRBJ1-2; D gene uncertain. The germline V gene has CDR1 SGHNT and CDR2 YYREEE (reference sequence). The CDR3 extends over 13 amino acids. V gave up 4 bases and J gave up 8 bases, with 15 bases separating them. The CDR3 DNA sequence: TGTGCCAGCAGCGGAATGGACGGACTGGGCTACACCTTC. Amino acid sequence: CASSGMDGLGYTF.

This clone was observed a single time. The chain combines TRBV7-2 with TRBJ1-3; no firm D call. CDR3 length equals 15 residues. CDR1 and CDR2 (germline): SGHTA, FQGNSA. V was trimmed by 0 bases and J by 0 bases, leaving 6 bases between them. The CDR3 loop reads CASSLAKRSGNTIYF. DNA for the CDR3: TGTGCCAGCAGCTTAGCCAAGCGCTCTGGAAACACCATATATTTT.

This chain uses TRBV20-1 with TRBJ1-5, with D perhaps TRBD1 (5 bases). Germline V gene sequence: CDR1 DFQATT, CDR2 SNEGSKA (reference sequence). The V end lost 4 bases, the J end lost 6 bases, and 7 bases lay between the germline ends. The CDR3 extends over 11 amino acids. This chain's CDR3 is CSAIDSQPQHF. The CDR3 DNA follows: TGCAGTGCTATAGACAGTCAGCCCCAGCATTTT.

The chain carries TRBV27 and TRBJ1-5; TRBD1 matches at 7 bases. The CDR3 is 14 residues long. V was pared by 4 bases and J by 3 bases, with 3 bases of the junction left unmatched. CDR1 MNHEY and CDR2 SMNVEV come from the germline V gene (reference sequence). The CDR3 is CASSWDSSNQPQHF. The CDR3 DNA follows: TGTGCCAGCAGTTGGGACAGCTCCAATCAGCCCCAGCATTTT.